Following are 26 T cell receptor beta chains from one sample sequenced in a study of blood T cell repertoires in COVID-19. Some clones are missing from TCRdb's copy, which holds only in-frame ones; the method was immunoSEQ multiplex PCR. The sample records a few hundred thousand clones, nearly 90% being singletons. Sequencing used PBMCs or T cells enriched from blood (not recorded which). The receptors were gathered from a man aged 25-45 years who had been exposed to COVID-19.

This clone was found once. V gene TRBV3-1 (or the pseudogene TRBV3-2) combines with J gene TRBJ1-4; 7 bases match TRBD1. V was clipped by 0 bases and J by 11 bases; unmatched bases: 6. This CDR3 spans 14 amino acids. The germline CDR1 and CDR2 sequences are LGHDT and YNNKEL (reference sequence). The CDR3 nucleotides are TGTGCCAGCAGCCAAGAGACAGGGACGAGGAAACTGTTTTTT. This translates into CASSQETGTRKLFF.

The rearrangement uses TRBV19 and TRBJ1-1; perhaps TRBD1 as D (6 bases). The CDR3 sequence is 13 residues long. V dropped 7 bases and J dropped 4 bases, with 13 bases sitting between them. The germline CDR1 and CDR2 sequences are LNHDA and SQIVND (reference sequence). DNA for the CDR3: TGTGCCAGTAACCTACAGGGTGGCACTGAAGCTTTCTTT. Translating it yields CASNLQGGTEAFF. The full variable domain, completed using reference TRBV19 and TRBJ1-1, is DGGITQSPKYLFRKEGQNVTLSCEQNLNHDAMYWYRQDPGQGLRLIYYSQIVNDFQKGDIAEGYSVSREKKESFPLTVTSAQKNPTAFYLCASNLQGGTEAFFGQGTRLTVV.

The chain joins TRBV20-1 to TRBJ1-4; D ambiguous. Trimming stripped 3 bases from V and 3 bases from J, with 14 bases between. Germline loops: CDR1 DFQATT, CDR2 SNEGSKA (reference sequence). CDR3 length: 15 amino acids. This chain's CDR3 is CSASRRAGANEKLFF. CDR3 nucleotide sequence: TGCAGTGCTAGTCGGCGTGCCGGGGCTAATGAAAAACTGTTTTTT.

The chain is built from TRBV9 and TRBJ2-3; tentatively, D is TRBD1 (6 bases). CDR3 length: 14 amino acids. V was shortened by 2 bases and J by 0 bases, with 7 bases between the two germline ends. In germline, CDR1 is SGDLS, CDR2 YYNGEE. CDR3 nucleotides: TGTGCCAGCAGCGTTACAGGGAGCACAGATACGCAGTATTTT. This codes for CASSVTGSTDTQYF.

The chain carries TRBV6-2 or TRBV6-3 and TRBJ2-3; 9 bases are shared with TRBD2. Germline V gives CDR1 MNHEY, CDR2 SVGEGT. The CDR3 runs to 14 residues. J lost 3 bases, V lost 6 bases, and 4 bases had no gene match. CDR3 amino acids: CASSRGGVTDTQYF. CDR3 DNA sequence: TGTGCCAGCAGCCGCGGGGGGGTGACAGATACGCAGTATTTT.

The genes are TRBV4-1 and TRBJ2-1, with D possibly being TRBD2 (5 bases). The CDR3 is made up of 12 amino acids. The germline V gene has CDR1 MGHRA and CDR2 YSYEKL. The V end lost 0 bases, the J end lost 12 bases, and 9 bases lay between the germline ends. CDR3 amino acids: CASSQENEGQFF. In DNA form, the CDR3 reads TGCGCCAGCAGCCAAGAGAACGAGGGGCAGTTCTTC.

V is TRBV12-3 or TRBV12-4 and J is TRBJ2-1; TRBD2 is a possible D gene (6 bases). The length of the CDR3 is 13 residues. V was clipped by 9 bases and J by 2 bases, with 11 bases between them. The CDR3 coding sequence is TGTGCCAGTGAGACTAGTACCTACAATGAGCAGTTCTTC. This translates into CASETSTYNEQFF.

This clone appeared a few times. The chain combines TRBV5-5 with TRBJ1-1; a weak D match, TRBD1 (6 bases). V lost 3 bases to trimming and J lost 4 bases, with 16 bases between them. The CDR3 extends over 15 amino acids. From germline, CDR1 is SGHKS and CDR2 YYEKEE (reference sequence). For the CDR3, the DNA is TGTGCCAGCAGCTCCTCCAGGGGACGTCGCACTGAAGCTTTCTTT. Amino acid sequence: CASSSSRGRRTEAFF.

The rearrangement joins TRBV7-2 to TRBJ1-1; no firm D call. Germline-derived CDR1 and CDR2 are SGHTA and FQGNSA. This CDR3 contains 15 residues. V dropped 1 base and J dropped 3 bases, with 12 bases sitting between them. The CDR3 loop is CASSLDGRRDTEAFF. The CDR3, as DNA: TGTGCCAGCAGCTTAGATGGCCGGAGGGACACTGAAGCTTTCTTT.

This clone has a handful of counts. This chain links TRBV5-6 with TRBJ1-4, with 7 bases matching TRBD1. Losses at the gene ends were 4 bases for V and 7 bases for J; bases not matched to a gene: 10. Germline V gene lookup returns CDR1 SGHDT and CDR2 YYEEEE. CDR3 size: 15 residues. The CDR3 region has the DNA TGTGCCAGCAGCCCTAGACAGGGCTTTGGTGAAAAACTGTTTTTT. This translates into CASSPRQGFGEKLFF.

The chain joins TRBV4-3 to TRBJ1-1; 8 bases line up with TRBD1. Germline loops: CDR1 LGHNA, CDR2 YSLEER. The V gene end was trimmed by 4 bases and the J gene end by 5 bases; junction bases not matched to a gene: 6. This CDR3 has 14 residues. The CDR3 DNA follows: TGCGCCAGCAGCCCAGGACAGGGACGGACTGAAGCTTTCTTT. This encodes CASSPGQGRTEAFF.

The chain employs TRBV11-3 and TRBJ1-1; D remains unclear. The V gene lost 5 bases and the J gene lost 1 base, with 14 bases spanning the gap. Germline loops: CDR1 SGHNT, CDR2 YENEEA. The length of the CDR3 is 15 residues. The CDR3 spells CASSPRWAGNTEAFF. Written as DNA, the CDR3 is TGTGCCAGCAGCCCCAGGTGGGCAGGGAACACTGAAGCTTTCTTT.

This clone was seen a handful of times. The chain is built from TRBV11-2 and TRBJ2-7; D gene ambiguous. Per germline, CDR1 SGHAT and CDR2 FQNNGV. Trimming stripped 1 base from V and 2 bases from J, with 12 bases between. The CDR3 is made up of 15 amino acids. The CDR3 here is CASSLVQTITYEQYF. Written as DNA, the CDR3 is TGTGCCAGCAGCTTAGTACAGACCATAACCTACGAGCAGTACTTC.

V is TRBV7-2 and J is TRBJ2-7; 7 bases fit TRBD1. This CDR3 is 15 amino acids long. Trimming cost V 2 bases and J 0 bases; bases outside gene matches: 4. Germline CDR1 SGHTA, CDR2 FQGNSA. The CDR3 sequence is CASSLIGGTSYEQYF. The CDR3 DNA is TGTGCCAGCAGCTTAATAGGGGGCACCTCCTACGAGCAGTACTTC.

This chain joins TRBV6-5 and TRBJ1-4; D is unresolved. Trimming took 2 bases from V and 7 from J, leaving 11 bases between them. The CDR3 consists of 14 residues. In germline, CDR1 is MNHEY, CDR2 SVGAGI. The CDR3 reads CASSYSGRAEKLFF. The DNA of the CDR3 is TGTGCCAGCAGTTACAGCGGACGGGCTGAAAAACTGTTTTTT.

J is TRBJ2-5 and V is TRBV19, with D possibly being TRBD2 (5 bases). Between the trimmed V and J ends, which lost 3 bases and 2 bases, there was a span of 16 bases. Germline assignment: CDR1 LNHDA and CDR2 SQIVND (reference sequence). CDR3 length: 16 residues. In nucleotides, the CDR3 is TGTGCCAGTAGTATGTTATCCGGGATGACTCAAGAGACCCAGTACTTC. It codes for CASSMLSGMTQETQYF.

The V call is TRBV6-2 or TRBV6-3, the J call TRBJ2-1, with 8 bases aligning to TRBD2. The germline V gene has CDR1 MNHEY and CDR2 SVGEGT. The CDR3 spans 17 residues. Germline trimming cut 5 bases from V and 3 bases from J; bases unmatched to any gene: 12. This CDR3 is CASSPYLAGQLYNEQFF. CDR3 coding DNA: TGTGCCAGCAGTCCCTATTTAGCGGGACAACTCTACAATGAGCAGTTCTTC.

The chain uses TRBV7-9 and TRBJ2-7, with 8 nucleotides matching TRBD2. With V trimmed by 4 bases and J by 11 bases, 19 bases remained unmatched. Germline lookup yields CDR1 SEHNR and CDR2 FQNEAQ (reference sequence). The CDR3 extends over 16 amino acids. The CDR3 is CASSSSIILAGSRKYF. The CDR3 DNA follows: TGTGCCAGCAGCTCTTCCATCATCTTAGCGGGGAGCCGTAAGTACTTC.

This rearrangement joins TRBV4-3 to TRBJ1-3, with a weak D call TRBD1 (5 bases). The CDR3 runs to 15 residues. Germline CDR1 reads LGHNA; CDR2 reads YSLEER. V was trimmed by 2 bases and J by 2 bases, leaving 10 bases between them. The CDR3 region is CASSQHSRAGNTIYF. The CDR3 coding sequence is TGCGCCAGCAGCCAACACAGCAGGGCTGGAAACACCATATATTTT.

The CDR3 region has the DNA TGTGCCAGCAGTCTCCTTAACTATGGCTACACCTTC. Translating gives CASSLLNYGYTF. The chain uses TRBV27 and TRBJ1-2; no clear D. The CDR3 contains 12 residues. The V gene lost 5 bases and the J gene lost 1 base, with 5 bases spanning the gap. Germline V CDR1 and CDR2: MNHEY, SMNVEV (reference sequence).

The chain employs TRBV5-6 and TRBJ1-2; 7 nucleotides agree with TRBD1. This CDR3 has 15 residues. The trim removed 4 bases at V and 1 base at J, leaving 7 bases unmatched. Germline V gives CDR1 SGHDT, CDR2 YYEEEE. CDR3 DNA: TGTGCCAGCAGCCGTGGGACAGCCCTTAACTATGGCTACACCTTC. This gives the protein CASSRGTALNYGYTF.

The rearrangement links TRBV5-4 to TRBJ2-2; 9 bases match TRBD1. Germline CDR1 and CDR2: SGHNT and YYREEE (reference sequence). With V trimmed by 4 bases and J by 8 bases, 12 bases remained unmatched. CDR3 length: 16 amino acids. CDR3 sequence reads: CASSHYDRGITGELFF. The DNA of the CDR3 is TGTGCCAGCAGCCATTATGACAGGGGGATAACGGGGGAGCTGTTTTTT.

This chain links TRBV4-1 with TRBJ1-1; 9 nucleotides match TRBD1. CDR1 MGHRA and CDR2 YSYEKL come from the germline V gene. Germline trimming cut 1 base from V and 11 bases from J; bases unmatched to any gene: 11. This CDR3 spans 15 amino acids. The CDR3 region is CASSQAYLGQGVAFF. The DNA of the CDR3 is TGCGCCAGCAGCCAAGCGTATTTGGGACAGGGTGTTGCTTTCTTT.

The chain links TRBV10-3 to TRBJ2-2; tentative D call: TRBD2 (6 bases). This CDR3 is built from 16 residues. The V end lost 6 bases, the J end lost 0 bases, and 14 bases lay between the germline ends. Germline lookup yields CDR1 ENHRY and CDR2 SYGVKD. This CDR3 is CAISLLAEANTGELFF. CDR3 in DNA: TGTGCCATCAGCCTACTAGCCGAAGCGAACACCGGGGAGCTGTTTTTT.

The chain employs TRBV5-1 and TRBJ1-1, with 7 nucleotides matching TRBD1. Germline CDR1 reads SGHRS; CDR2 reads YFSETQ. The ends lost 1 base at V and 4 bases at J; junction bases unmatched: 10. The CDR3 is 16 residues long. CDR3 DNA sequence: TGCGCCAGCAGCTTGAGGACAGGTGATTTGGGCACTGAAGCTTTCTTT. This encodes CASSLRTGDLGTEAFF.

V and J are TRBV4-2 and TRBJ2-7; the match to TRBD1 covers 7 bases. CDR1 LGHNA and CDR2 YNFKEQ come from the germline V gene. The trim removed 1 base at V and 3 bases at J, leaving 6 bases unmatched. The CDR3 is 15 amino acids. In nucleotides, the CDR3 is TGTGCCAGCAGCCAAGGAGGGACAGAGAACTACGAGCAGTACTTC. Protein: CASSQGGTENYEQYF.